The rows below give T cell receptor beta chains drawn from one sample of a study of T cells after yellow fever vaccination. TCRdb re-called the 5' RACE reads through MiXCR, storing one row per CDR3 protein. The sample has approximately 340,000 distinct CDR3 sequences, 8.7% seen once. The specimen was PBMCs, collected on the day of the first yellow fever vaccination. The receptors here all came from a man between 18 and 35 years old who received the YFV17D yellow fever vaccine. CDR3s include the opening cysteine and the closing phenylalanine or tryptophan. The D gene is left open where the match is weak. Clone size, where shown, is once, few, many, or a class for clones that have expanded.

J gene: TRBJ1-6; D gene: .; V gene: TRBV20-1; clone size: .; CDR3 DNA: TGCAGTGCTTCCGGGGGCCACTATAATTCACCCCTCCACTTT; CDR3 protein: CSASGGHYNSPLHF
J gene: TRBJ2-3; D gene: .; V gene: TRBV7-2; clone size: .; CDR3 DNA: TGTGCCAGCCTGGAGGTAGCAGATACGCAGTATTTT; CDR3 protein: CASLEVADTQYF
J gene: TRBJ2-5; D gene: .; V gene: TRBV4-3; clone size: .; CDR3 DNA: TGCGCCAGCAGCCAAGATCTGCCAAGCCAAGAGACCCAGTACTTC; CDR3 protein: CASSQDLPSQETQYF
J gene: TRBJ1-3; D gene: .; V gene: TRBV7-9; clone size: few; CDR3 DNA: TGTGCCAGCAGCTCACTCCAATTGGGAGGAAACACCATATATTTT; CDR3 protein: CASSSLQLGGNTIYF
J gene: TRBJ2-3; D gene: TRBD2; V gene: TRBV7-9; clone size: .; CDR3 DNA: TGTGCCAGCAGCTCGATTAGGACTAGCGGCACAGATACGCAGTATTTT; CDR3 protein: CASSSIRTSGTDTQYF
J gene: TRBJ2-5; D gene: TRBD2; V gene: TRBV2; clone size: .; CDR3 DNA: TGTGCCAGCAGATCGACTAGCGGGGGGGGAAAGACCCAGTACTTC; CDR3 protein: CASRSTSGGGKTQYF
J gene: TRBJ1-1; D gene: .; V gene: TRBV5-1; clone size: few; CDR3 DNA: TGCGCCAGCCAGCGGGAGAACACTGAAGCTTTCTTT; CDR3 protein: CASQRENTEAFF
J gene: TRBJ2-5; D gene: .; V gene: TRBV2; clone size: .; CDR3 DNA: TGTGCCAGCAGGACAACAGGGTTCGGTGAGACCCAGTACTTC; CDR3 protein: CASRTTGFGETQYF
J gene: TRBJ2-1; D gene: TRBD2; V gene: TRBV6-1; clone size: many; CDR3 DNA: TGTGCCAGCAGATTTAGCGGGGGGGCCTACAATGAGCAGTTCTTC; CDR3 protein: CASRFSGGAYNEQFF
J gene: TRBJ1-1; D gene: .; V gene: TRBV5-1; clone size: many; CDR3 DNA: TGCGCCAGCAGCTTGTCAACATTGGACACTGAAGCTTTCTTT; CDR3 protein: CASSLSTLDTEAFF
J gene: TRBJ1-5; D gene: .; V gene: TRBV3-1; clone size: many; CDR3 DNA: TGTGCCAGCAGCCACGGATGGTCGGGGGGACATCAGCCCCAGCATTTT; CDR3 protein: CASSHGWSGGHQPQHF
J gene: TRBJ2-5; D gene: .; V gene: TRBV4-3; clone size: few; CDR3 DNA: TGCGCCAGCAGCCAACGAGACCTGCTCGGAGAGACCCAGTACTTC; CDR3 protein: CASSQRDLLGETQYF
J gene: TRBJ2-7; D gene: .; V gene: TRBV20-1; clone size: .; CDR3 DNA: TGCAGTGCTAGAGACCCCAGGGTCGCCCACTACGAGCAGTACTTC; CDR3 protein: CSARDPRVAHYEQYF
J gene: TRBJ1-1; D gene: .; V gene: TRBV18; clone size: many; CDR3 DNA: TGTGCCAGCTCACCTTCTAGGGGCGGGACTGAAGCTTTCTTT; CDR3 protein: CASSPSRGGTEAFF
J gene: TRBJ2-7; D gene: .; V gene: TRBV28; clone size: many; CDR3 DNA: TGTGCCAGCACCGAAGACGTTCGCTCTACCTACGAGCAGTACTTC; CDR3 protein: CASTEDVRSTYEQYF
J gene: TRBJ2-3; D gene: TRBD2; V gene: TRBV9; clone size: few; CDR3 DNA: TGTGCCAGCAGCGTAGTCCCCACTAGCGGGGGCACAGATACGCAGTATTTT; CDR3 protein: CASSVVPTSGGTDTQYF
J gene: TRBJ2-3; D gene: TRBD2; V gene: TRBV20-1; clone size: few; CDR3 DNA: TGCAGTGCTCCCGCGGGGGGTGATACGCAGTATTTT; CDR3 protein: CSAPAGGDTQYF
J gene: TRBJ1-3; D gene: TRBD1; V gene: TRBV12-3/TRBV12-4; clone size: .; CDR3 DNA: TGTGCCAGCAGTCACAGGGGCTCTGGAAACACCATATATTTT; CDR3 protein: CASSHRGSGNTIYF
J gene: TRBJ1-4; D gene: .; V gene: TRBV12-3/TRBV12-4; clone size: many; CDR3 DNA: TGTGCCAGCGGTCGGGGAGCAACTAATGAAAAACTGTTTTTT; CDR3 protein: CASGRGATNEKLFF
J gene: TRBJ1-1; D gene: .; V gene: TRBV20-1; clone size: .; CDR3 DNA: TGCAGTGCTAGAGAGGCTCTCACTGAAGCTTTCTTT; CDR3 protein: CSAREALTEAFF
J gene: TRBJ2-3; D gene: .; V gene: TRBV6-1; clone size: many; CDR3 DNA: TGTGCCAGCAGGGGCCTAGCGAACACAGATACGCAGTATTTT; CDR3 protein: CASRGLANTDTQYF
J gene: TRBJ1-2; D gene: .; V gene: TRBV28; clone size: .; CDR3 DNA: TGTGCCAGCAGTTTGCCAGGGGCCTATGGCTACACCTTC; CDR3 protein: CASSLPGAYGYTF
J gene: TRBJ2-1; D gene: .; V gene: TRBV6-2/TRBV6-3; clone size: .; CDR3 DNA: TGTGCCAGCAGTTACTCGAGCAGGCGTTTTACTCAGCAGTTCTTC; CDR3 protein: CASSYSSRRFTQQFF
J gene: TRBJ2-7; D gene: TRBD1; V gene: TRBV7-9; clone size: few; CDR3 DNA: TGTGCCAGCAGCTTGGGCATGGGGACAGGGTCCTACGAGCAGTACTTC; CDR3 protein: CASSLGMGTGSYEQYF
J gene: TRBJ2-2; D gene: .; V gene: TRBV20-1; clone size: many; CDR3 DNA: TGCAGTGCTAGAGACATTTTTGGGCCCACCGGGGAGCTGTTTTTT; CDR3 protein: CSARDIFGPTGELFF
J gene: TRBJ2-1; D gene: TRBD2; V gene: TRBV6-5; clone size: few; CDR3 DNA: TGTGCCAGCAGTTCCCTAGCGGGGGGTAGGTACAATGAGCAGTTCTTC; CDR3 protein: CASSSLAGGRYNEQFF
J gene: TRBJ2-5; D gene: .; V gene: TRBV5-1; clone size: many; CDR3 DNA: TGCGCCAGCAGCTTTTCCCAAGAGACCCAGTACTTC; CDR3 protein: CASSFSQETQYF